This T cell receptor (beta chain) was sequenced in a study of blood T cell repertoires in COVID-19. Looking at the study overall: Specimens from acute and convalescent COVID-19 originated in the United States, Italy and Spain. In each case, the material was cDNA or gDNA derived from T cells, B-cell-depleted T cells, or PBMCs.

Original data processing: Using reference gene primer amplification, nucleated cell counts were estimated. TCRdb's table, derived via immunoSEQ multiplex PCR, lists solely in-frame clones and lacks some. V and J calls and clone size are as listed in that table; D and trimming were resolved from the DNA. In the table there are roughly 45,000 clones, roughly 83% of which are singletons. V lost 4 bases and J lost 2, with 9 bases in between. CDR1 is MNHEY and CDR2 is SVGEGT in the germline V gene. The CDR3 totals 13 residues. This clone was counted only a few times. The chain uses TRBV6-2 or TRBV6-3 and TRBJ2-7; D possibly corresponds to TRBD2 (5 bases). The receptor comes from a man aged 45 to 65 with active COVID-19. The material sequenced was peripheral blood. CDR3 loop: CASSSGVTYEQYF. The CDR3 DNA sequence: TGTGCCAGCAGTTCCGGGGTGACCTACGAGCAGTACTTC.